The clone carrying this TCR beta chain was seen ten or more times. What it binds is unknown. These data originate in a study of T cells after yellow fever vaccination. From germline, CDR1 is SGHTA and CDR2 FQGTGA. Deletions cut 5 bases from V and 7 bases from J, with 14 bases between. This CDR3 is built from 14 residues. Conversion of TCR transcripts into cDNA relied on 5'RACE template switching, which added a universal primer site and UMIs. TCRdb redid the calling of the 5' RACE reads with MiXCR, one entry per CDR3 protein. The sample has some 250,000 distinct CDR3 sequences; 3.6% are singletons. General observations from the study: Reappearance after the booster was observed for most primary-vaccination clones (roughly 97% CD4, roughly 90% CD8). Among all clonotypes, a small share was observed in both CD4 and CD8 compartments. It was a weaker secondary response, yet one that peaked faster, at day 5 versus 15.

The chain links TRBV7-3 to TRBJ2-2, with TRBD2 as a possible D gene (6 bases). This TCR was recovered from a young man who received the YFV17D yellow fever vaccine. This specimen was PBMCs, taken 15 days after the yellow fever booster vaccination. The DNA for the CDR3 is TGTGCCAGCAGCCTCGTACTGGGGGGCGGGGAGCTGTTTTTT. This sequence encodes CASSLVLGGGELFF.